Below, 20 T cell receptor beta chains from the same sample are listed, as sequenced in a study of blood T cell repertoires in COVID-19. Assay used: immunoSEQ multiplex PCR; TCRdb lists only in-frame clones, some missing. This sample has 99,000 or so clones, with approximately 80% found just once. Sequencing was done on a sample of peripheral blood. Every receptor here comes from a woman between 70 and 85 years old with acute or convalescent COVID-19.

This chain links TRBV28 with TRBJ1-6, with a weak D call TRBD1 (5 bases). Looked up from germline, CDR1 is MDHEN and CDR2 is SYDVKM. The V end lost 2 bases, the J end lost 7 bases, and 9 bases lay between the germline ends. The CDR3 length is 14 residues. The CDR3 sequence is CASSLHRSNSPLHF. The DNA of the CDR3 is TGTGCCAGCAGTTTACACAGGAGCAATTCACCCCTCCACTTT.

V and J are TRBV7-9 and TRBJ2-7; D is perhaps TRBD2 (6 bases). The CDR3 is made up of 15 amino acids. Trimming removed 5 bases at V and 4 bases at J, with 18 bases between. CDR1 and CDR2 (germline): SEHNR, FQNEAQ (reference sequence). The CDR3 bases are TGTGCCAGCAGCCCAGAGGCGGGGTCCTGGTACGAGCAGTACTTC. It specifies CASSPEAGSWYEQYF.

The V gene is TRBV11-2, the J gene TRBJ2-2, with D unresolved. Between the trimmed V and J ends, which lost 7 bases and 7 bases, there was a span of 7 bases. This CDR3 contains 11 residues. Germline lookup yields CDR1 SGHAT and CDR2 FQNNGV. The CDR3 region is CASKTRGELFF. The CDR3 nucleotides are TGTGCCAGCAAGACACGCGGGGAGCTGTTTTTT.

This chain connects TRBV15 to TRBJ1-5; D is unclear. Germline V gene data show CDR1 as LNHNV and CDR2 as YYDKDF (reference sequence). V was pared by 5 bases and J by 2 bases, with 16 bases between. This CDR3 comprises 16 residues. CDR3 sequence reads: CATSAGPLLGNQPQHF. Here the CDR3 DNA reads TGTGCCACCAGCGCCGGCCCCCTCCTAGGCAATCAGCCCCAGCATTTT.

V usage is TRBV19 and J usage is TRBJ1-5; tentative D call: TRBD1 (6 bases). Germline assignment: CDR1 LNHDA and CDR2 SQIVND (reference sequence). The CDR3 totals 15 residues. Trimming shortened V by 3 bases and J by 5 bases, and 14 bases separated the two germline ends. The CDR3, as DNA: TGTGCCAGTAGTATCCGACAGGTCGGAGATCAGCCCCAGCATTTT. Translation gives CASSIRQVGDQPQHF.

This chain uses TRBV11-2 with TRBJ2-1; D gene ambiguous. The ends were cut back, 0 bases at V and 0 bases at J, with 9 bases in the middle. The CDR3 has 16 residues. Per the germline V gene, CDR1 is SGHAT and CDR2 is FQNNGV. CDR3 in DNA: TGTGCCAGCAGCTTAGACACTACTTACTCCTACAATGAGCAGTTCTTC. Translation: CASSLDTTYSYNEQFF.

The V call is TRBV19, the J call TRBJ1-1, with 7 bases identical to TRBD1. CDR1 LNHDA and CDR2 SQIVND come from the germline V gene (reference sequence). The junction had 9 bases not matched to a gene; V was cut back by 7 bases and J by 7 bases. The CDR3 is 13 amino acids. For the CDR3, the DNA is TGTGCCAGTACCGCAACAGGGGACCGTGAAGCTTTCTTT. Translation: CASTATGDREAFF. Variable domain in full (rest from reference TRBV19 and TRBJ1-1): DGGITQSPKYLFRKEGQNVTLSCEQNLNHDAMYWYRQDPGQGLRLIYYSQIVNDFQKGDIAEGYSVSREKKESFPLTVTSAQKNPTAFYLCASTATGDREAFFGQGTRLTVV.

The chain combines TRBV9 with TRBJ2-3; D call uncertain. The CDR3 contains 15 residues. CDR1 and CDR2 from the germline V gene are SGDLS and YYNGEE. V was pared by 0 bases and J by 4 bases, with 12 bases between. CDR3 in DNA: TGTGCCAGCAGCGTAGGAACTCTCCACCCAGATACGCAGTATTTT. Amino acid sequence: CASSVGTLHPDTQYF.

This sequence joins TRBV25-1 and TRBJ1-2, with TRBD1 identical over 7 bases. This CDR3 is 14 amino acids long. V lost 6 bases to trimming and J lost 8 bases; unmatched junction nucleotides: 12. Germline loops: CDR1 MGHDK, CDR2 SYGVNS. The CDR3 reads CASSPPGTEKGYTF. The CDR3 nucleotides are TGTGCCAGCAGCCCCCCCGGGACAGAAAAAGGCTACACCTTC.

The chain is built from TRBV6-1 and TRBJ1-2; maybe TRBD1 (5 bases). In germline, CDR1 is MNHNS, CDR2 SASEGT. This CDR3 has 14 amino acids. Deletions cut 2 bases from V and 5 bases from J, with 12 bases between. CDR3 loop: CASSELGGVYGYTF. DNA for the CDR3: TGTGCCAGCAGTGAACTGGGAGGGGTTTATGGCTACACCTTC.

This rearrangement joins TRBV30 to TRBJ1-1; D unclear. The germline gives CDR1 GTSNPN, CDR2 SVGIG (reference sequence). This CDR3 region has 12 residues. The V end lost 3 bases, the J end lost 5 bases, and 10 bases lay between the germline ends. Written as DNA, the CDR3 is TGTGCCTGGAGATGGGGAGGAACTGAAGCTTTCTTT. It encodes CAWRWGGTEAFF.

This clone was recorded once. The rearrangement joins TRBV13 to TRBJ2-1; D is undetermined. The CDR3 extends over 13 amino acids. Looked up from germline, CDR1 is PRHDT and CDR2 is FYEKMQ (reference sequence). Trimming removed 5 bases at V and 1 base at J, with 6 bases between. The CDR3 sequence is CASSHISYNEQFF. The CDR3 region has the DNA TGTGCCAGCAGCCACATATCCTACAATGAGCAGTTCTTC.

V gene TRBV5-4 combines with J gene TRBJ2-2; 9 bases line up with TRBD1. Unmatched junction bases numbered 3, after V lost 0 bases and J lost 6 bases. CDR1 is SGHNT and CDR2 is YYREEE in the germline V gene (reference sequence). CDR3 length: 15 amino acids. As DNA, the CDR3 is TGTGCCAGCAGCTTGGGGCGGACAGGGGCCGGGGAGCTGTTTTTT. Its protein is CASSLGRTGAGELFF.

This chain uses TRBV27 with TRBJ2-2; 9 bases match TRBD2. The J segment lost 5 bases and the V segment lost 6 bases, leaving 4 bases of the junction unmatched. The CDR3 has 14 residues. Germline V lookup: CDR1 MNHEY, CDR2 SMNVEV (reference sequence). CDR3 DNA sequence: TGTGCCAGCAGCGGTAGCGGGAGTACCGGGGAGCTGTTTTTT. Its protein product is CASSGSGSTGELFF.

The chain carries TRBV24-1 and TRBJ2-3; 7 bases line up with TRBD1. This CDR3 contains 16 residues. The trim removed 0 bases at V and 4 bases at J, leaving 6 bases unmatched. Germline V CDR1 and CDR2: KGHDR, SFDVKD. DNA for the CDR3: TGTGCCACCAGTGATTTGACAGGGGACGCAGCAGATACGCAGTATTTT. Protein sequence: CATSDLTGDAADTQYF.

The chain employs TRBV6-1 and TRBJ1-1; D unclear. The V end lost 1 base, the J end lost 1 base, and 7 bases lay between the germline ends. Germline-derived CDR1 and CDR2 are MNHNS and SASEGT. The CDR3 covers 14 residues. The CDR3 reads CASSEVEWNTEAFF. Written as DNA, the CDR3 is TGTGCCAGCAGTGAAGTAGAATGGAACACTGAAGCTTTCTTT.

As concerns this clone: The germline gene is not matched at one end of the junction; a read error may be the cause. V and J are TRBV4-1 and TRBJ2-3; TRBD2 agrees at 10 bases. The CDR3 covers 15 residues. CDR1 is MGHRA and CDR2 is YSYEKL in the germline V gene. The CDR3 is CASSHPSGGTDTQYF. As DNA, the CDR3 is TGCGCCAGCAGCCACCCTAGCGGGGGCACGGATACGCAGTATTTT.

This chain uses TRBV5-1 with TRBJ2-1, with 9 bases identical to TRBD2. CDR1 and CDR2 from the germline V gene are SGHRS and YFSETQ. The CDR3 is 14 residues long. Trimming cost V 5 bases and J 4 bases; bases outside gene matches: 4. The CDR3 coding sequence is TGCGCCAGCAGTGAGGGACTAGCATACAATGAGCAGTTCTTC. As protein: CASSEGLAYNEQFF.

This chain connects TRBV3-1 (or the pseudogene TRBV3-2) to TRBJ2-2; 10 bases match TRBD2. J gave up 5 bases and V 3 bases, and 9 bases lay outside the gene matches. Germline assignment: CDR1 LGHDT and CDR2 YNNKEL (reference sequence). The CDR3 is 17 amino acids. The CDR3 sequence: CASSQGLAGDGTGELFF. The DNA for the CDR3 is TGTGCCAGCAGCCAGGGCCTAGCGGGAGACGGAACCGGGGAGCTGTTTTTT.

V usage is TRBV19 and J usage is TRBJ2-3, with 8 bases aligning to TRBD1. The trim removed 5 bases at V and 1 base at J, leaving 11 bases unmatched. Germline V gene data show CDR1 as LNHDA and CDR2 as SQIVND (reference sequence). This CDR3 is built from 17 residues. CDR3 protein: CASSLSGTGTGTDTQYF. CDR3 DNA: TGTGCCAGTAGTCTATCTGGGACAGGCACCGGCACAGATACGCAGTATTTT.